This entry lists 8 T cell receptor beta chains sequenced from one sample in a study of cytomegalovirus exposure and HLA in healthy donors. 13 Jbeta primers and 60 Vbeta primers were used for the PCR. Measured with immunoSEQ multiplex PCR; TCRdb has only the in-frame clones, and not every one. Of tens of thousands of clones in the sample, about 80% were seen once. Sequenced: PBMCs. Source of these receptors: a female donor in good health and CMV-seronegative.

V and J are TRBV28 and TRBJ2-5; possibly TRBD2 for D (6 bases). The CDR3 extends over 15 amino acids. The germline V gene has CDR1 MDHEN and CDR2 SYDVKM. V shed 3 bases and J shed 4 bases, with 15 bases lying between them. CDR3 residues: CASSLGGSLGETQYF. The CDR3 coding sequence is TGTGCCAGCAGTTTGGGGGGATCACTCGGAGAGACCCAGTACTTC.

In nucleotides, the CDR3 is TGTGCCAGCTCGCTTCTTGGACAGGGACTGAACACTGAAGCTTTCTTT. Translating gives CASSLLGQGLNTEAFF. The chain carries TRBV18 and TRBJ1-1; 8 bases line up with TRBD1. This CDR3 spans 16 amino acids. Trimming at V came to 6 bases and at J to 0 bases, leaving 9 bases not matched to a gene. CDR1 is KGHSH and CDR2 is LQKENI in the germline V gene. Using reference TRBV18 and TRBJ1-1 for the parts outside the CDR3, the full variable domain is NAGVMQNPRHLVRRRGQEARLRCSPMKGHSHVYWYRQLPEEGLKFMVYLQKENIIDESGMPKERFSAEFPKEGPSILRIQQVVRGDSAAYFCASSLLGQGLNTEAFFGQGTRLTVV.

The chain couples TRBV5-6 to TRBJ1-5; 7 positions agree with TRBD1. CDR3 size: 15 residues. J lost 3 bases, V lost 4 bases, and 7 bases had no gene match. Germline V gene sequence: CDR1 SGHDT, CDR2 YYEEEE. The chain's CDR3 is CASSVRTGNNQPQHF. CDR3 sequence (DNA): TGTGCCAGCAGCGTAAGGACAGGAAACAATCAGCCCCAGCATTTT.

The chain employs TRBV11-3 and TRBJ2-5; 7 bases agree with TRBD1. This CDR3 region has 15 residues. V was pared by 4 bases and J by 0 bases, with 5 bases of the junction left unmatched. From germline, CDR1 is SGHNT and CDR2 YENEEA. The CDR3 coding sequence is TGTGCCAGCAGCTCGACAGGGTCCTACCAAGAGACCCAGTACTTC. It codes for CASSSTGSYQETQYF.

The rearrangement uses TRBV7-9 and TRBJ1-4; TRBD1 matches 7 bases. The CDR3 covers 15 residues. The germline V gene has CDR1 SEHNR and CDR2 FQNEAQ (reference sequence). V was pared by 2 bases and J by 5 bases, with 5 bases of the junction left unmatched. CDR3 bases: TGTGCCAGCAGCTTAAGGGGGCGGCAAAATGAAAAACTGTTTTTT. Amino acids: CASSLRGRQNEKLFF.

V gene TRBV29-1 combines with J gene TRBJ1-3; 7 bases align to TRBD1. Germline CDR1 and CDR2: SQVTM and ANQGSEA. The ends lost 7 bases at V and 2 bases at J; junction bases unmatched: 11. CDR3 length: 15 amino acids. The CDR3 DNA reads as TGCAGCGCGGGGGTAAGGACAGGAGCTGGAAACACCATATATTTT. Translation: CSAGVRTGAGNTIYF. Together with reference TRBV29-1 and TRBJ1-3, the CDR3 gives the full variable domain: SAVISQKPSRDICQRGTSLTIQCQVDSQVTMMFWYRQQPGQSLTLIATANQGSEATYESGFVIDKFPISRPNLTFSTLTVSNMSPEDSSIYLCSAGVRTGAGNTIYFGEGSWLTVV.

The J gene is TRBJ2-4, the V gene TRBV7-9; TRBD2 matches at 11 bases. Germline-derived CDR1 and CDR2 are SEHNR and FQNEAQ (reference sequence). CDR3 size: 16 residues. J lost 5 bases, V lost 5 bases, and 8 bases had no gene match. CDR3: CASSRGGLADQNIQYF. The CDR3 bases are TGTGCCAGCAGCCGCGGGGGACTAGCGGACCAAAACATTCAGTACTTC. The variable domain in full, with the rest retrieved from reference TRBV7-9 and TRBJ2-4, is DTGVSQNPRHKITKRGQNVTFRCDPISEHNRLYWYRQTLGQGPEFLTYFQNEAQLEKSRLLSDRFSAERPKGSFSTLEIQRTEQGDSAMYLCASSRGGLADQNIQYFGAGTRLSVL.

This clone was detected a few times. V is TRBV12-5 and J is TRBJ1-2; 8 bases align to TRBD1. Trimming at V came to 6 bases and at J to 0 bases, leaving 6 bases not matched to a gene. The CDR3 length is 15 residues. Germline values: CDR1 LGHNT, CDR2 FRNRAP. The CDR3 is CASGTTGEANYGYTF. CDR3 bases: TGTGCTAGTGGGACGACAGGGGAGGCTAACTATGGCTACACCTTC.